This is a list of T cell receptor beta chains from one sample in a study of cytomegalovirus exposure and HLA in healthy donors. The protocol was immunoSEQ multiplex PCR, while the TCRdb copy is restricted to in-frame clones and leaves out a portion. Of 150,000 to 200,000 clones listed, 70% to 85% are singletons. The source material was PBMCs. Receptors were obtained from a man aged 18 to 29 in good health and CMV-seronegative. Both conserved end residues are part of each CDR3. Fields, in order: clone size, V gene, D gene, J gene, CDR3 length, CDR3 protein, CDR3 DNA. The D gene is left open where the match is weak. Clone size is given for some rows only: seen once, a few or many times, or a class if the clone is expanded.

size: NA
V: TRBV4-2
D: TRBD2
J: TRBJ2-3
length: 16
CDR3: CASSRTPGLASDTQYF
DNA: TGTGCCAGCAGCCGTACCCCGGGACTAGCCTCAGATACGCAGTATTTT

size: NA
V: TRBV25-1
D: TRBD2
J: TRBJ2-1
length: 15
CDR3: CASSEWSSGDNEQFF
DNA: TGTGCCAGCAGTGAATGGTCTAGCGGGGACAATGAGCAGTTCTTC

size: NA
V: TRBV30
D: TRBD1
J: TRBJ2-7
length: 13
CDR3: CAFTGQGGYEQYF
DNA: TGTGCCTTTACGGGACAGGGGGGATACGAGCAGTACTTC

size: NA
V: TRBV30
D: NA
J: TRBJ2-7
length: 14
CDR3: CAWSVPARGRGQYF
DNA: TGTGCCTGGAGTGTACCAGCTCGTGGGCGGGGGCAGTACTTC

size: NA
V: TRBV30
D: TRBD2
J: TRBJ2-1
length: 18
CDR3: CAWSVGTIVSRAYNEQFF
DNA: TGTGCCTGGAGTGTTGGGACTATCGTATCGAGAGCCTACAATGAGCAGTTCTTC

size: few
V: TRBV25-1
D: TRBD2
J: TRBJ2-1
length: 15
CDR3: CASSEGQIGGDEQFF
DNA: TGTGCCAGCAGTGAAGGACAAATCGGGGGGGATGAGCAGTTCTTC

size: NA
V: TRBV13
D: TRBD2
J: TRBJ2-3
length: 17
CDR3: CASSSSLAGLSTDTQYF
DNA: TGTGCCAGCAGCTCCTCCCTAGCGGGCCTTAGCACAGATACGCAGTATTTT

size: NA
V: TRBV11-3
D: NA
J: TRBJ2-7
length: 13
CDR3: CASSLFRRVEQYF
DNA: TGTGCCAGCAGCTTATTCAGGCGGGTCGAGCAGTACTTC

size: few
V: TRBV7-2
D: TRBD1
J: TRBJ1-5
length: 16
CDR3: CASSVYGTGLGQPQHF
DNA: TGTGCCAGCAGCGTATACGGGACAGGTCTCGGTCAGCCCCAGCATTTT

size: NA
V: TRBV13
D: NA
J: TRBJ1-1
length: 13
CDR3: CASSLNWVQGAFF
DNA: TGTGCCAGCAGCTTAAATTGGGTCCAGGGTGCTTTCTTT

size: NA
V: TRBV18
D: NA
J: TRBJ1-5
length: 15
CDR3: CASSPFGQKNQPQHF
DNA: TGTGCCAGCTCACCGTTTGGACAGAAGAATCAGCCCCAGCATTTT

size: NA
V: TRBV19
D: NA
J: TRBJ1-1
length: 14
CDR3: CASSIWRQHTEAFF
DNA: TGTGCCAGTAGTATATGGAGACAGCACACTGAAGCTTTCTTT

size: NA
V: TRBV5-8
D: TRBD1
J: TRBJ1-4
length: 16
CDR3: CASFVTGVRANEKLFF
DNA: TGTGCCAGCTTCGTGACAGGGGTCCGGGCTAATGAAAAACTGTTTTTT

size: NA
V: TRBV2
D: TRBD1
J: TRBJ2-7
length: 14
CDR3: CASLGDRGAGEQYF
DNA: TGTGCCAGCCTGGGTGACAGGGGGGCTGGGGAGCAGTACTTC

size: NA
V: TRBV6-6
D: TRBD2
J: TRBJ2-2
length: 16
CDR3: CASSLGLAGDTGELFF
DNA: TGTGCCAGCAGCCTCGGACTAGCGGGAGACACCGGGGAGCTGTTTTTT